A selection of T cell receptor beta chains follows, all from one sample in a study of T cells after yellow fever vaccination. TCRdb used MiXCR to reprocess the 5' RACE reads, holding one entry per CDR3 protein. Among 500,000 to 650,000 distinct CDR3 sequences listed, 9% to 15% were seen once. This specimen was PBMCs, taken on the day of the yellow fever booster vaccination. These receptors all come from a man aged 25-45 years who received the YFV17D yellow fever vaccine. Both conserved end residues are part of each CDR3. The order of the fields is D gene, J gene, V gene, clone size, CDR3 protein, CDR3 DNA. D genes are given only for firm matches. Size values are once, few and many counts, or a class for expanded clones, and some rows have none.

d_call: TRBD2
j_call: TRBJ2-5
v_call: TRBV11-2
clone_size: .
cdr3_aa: CASSSRLAGQETQYF
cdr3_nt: TGTGCCAGCAGCTCCCGACTAGCAGGGCAAGAGACCCAGTACTTC

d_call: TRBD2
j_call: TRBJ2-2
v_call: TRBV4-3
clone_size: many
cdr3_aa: CASSRAGTSGRASGELFF
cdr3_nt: TGCGCCAGCAGCCGAGCCGGGACTAGCGGGAGAGCTTCCGGGGAGCTGTTTTTT

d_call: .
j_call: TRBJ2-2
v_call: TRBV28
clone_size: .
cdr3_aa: CASAAQNTGELFF
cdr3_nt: TGTGCCAGTGCGGCCCAGAACACCGGGGAGCTGTTTTTT

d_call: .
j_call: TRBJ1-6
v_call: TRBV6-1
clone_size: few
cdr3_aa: CASSEVLPYNSPLHF
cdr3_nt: TGTGCCAGCAGCGAGGTTCTTCCCTATAATTCACCCCTCCACTTT

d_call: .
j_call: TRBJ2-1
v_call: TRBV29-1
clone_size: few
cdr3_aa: CSVEGGPTEYNEQFF
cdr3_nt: TGCAGCGTTGAAGGGGGGCCGACGGAGTACAATGAGCAGTTCTTC

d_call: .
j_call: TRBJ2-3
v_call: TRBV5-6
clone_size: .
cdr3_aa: CASSLLNPRGSTDTQYF
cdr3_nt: TGTGCCAGCAGCTTATTGAATCCCCGCGGGAGCACAGATACGCAGTATTTT

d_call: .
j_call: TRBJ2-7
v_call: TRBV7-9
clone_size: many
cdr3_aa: CASSPGHVHEQYF
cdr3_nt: TGTGCCAGCAGCCCAGGACACGTCCACGAGCAGTACTTC

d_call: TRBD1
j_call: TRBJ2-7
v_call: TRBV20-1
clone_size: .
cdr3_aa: CSARPGQAIYEQYF
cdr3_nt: TGCAGTGCTAGACCGGGACAGGCTATCTACGAGCAGTACTTC

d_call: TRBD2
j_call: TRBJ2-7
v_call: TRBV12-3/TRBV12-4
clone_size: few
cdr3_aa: CASRPPGGDNEQYF
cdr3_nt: TGTGCCAGCAGGCCCCCGGGAGGGGACAACGAGCAGTACTTC

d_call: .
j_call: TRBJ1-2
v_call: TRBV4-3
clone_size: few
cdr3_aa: CASSQVETLYGYTF
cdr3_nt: TGCGCCAGCAGCCAAGTGGAGACCCTCTATGGCTACACCTTC

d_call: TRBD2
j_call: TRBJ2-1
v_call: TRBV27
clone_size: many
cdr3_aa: CASRKREYNEQFF
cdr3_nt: TGTGCCAGCAGAAAGCGGGAATACAATGAGCAGTTCTTC

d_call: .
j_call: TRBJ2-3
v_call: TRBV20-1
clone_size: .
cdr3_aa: CSAPKAGLGTDTQYF
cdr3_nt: TGCAGTGCCCCCAAGGCGGGGTTGGGCACAGATACGCAGTATTTT

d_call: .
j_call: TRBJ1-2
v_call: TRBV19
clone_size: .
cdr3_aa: CASSPRTAHGYTF
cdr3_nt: TGTGCCAGTAGTCCGAGGACAGCCCATGGCTACACCTTC

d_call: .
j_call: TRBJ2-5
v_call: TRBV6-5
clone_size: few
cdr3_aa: CASSYLLGAETQYF
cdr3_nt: TGTGCCAGCAGTTACTTGCTGGGAGCAGAGACCCAGTACTTC

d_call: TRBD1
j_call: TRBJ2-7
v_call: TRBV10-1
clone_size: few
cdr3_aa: CASSPTGVITSHPYEQYF
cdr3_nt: TGCGCCAGCAGCCCGACAGGGGTAATAACTAGTCATCCCTACGAGCAGTACTTC

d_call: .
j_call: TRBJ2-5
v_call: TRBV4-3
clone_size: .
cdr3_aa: CASSQNDRNQETQYF
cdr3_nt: TGCGCCAGCAGCCAAAATGACAGGAACCAAGAGACCCAGTACTTC

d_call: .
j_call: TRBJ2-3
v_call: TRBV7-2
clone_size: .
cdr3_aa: CASSLNARSTDTQYF
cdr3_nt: TGTGCCAGCAGCCTCAACGCGAGATCCACAGATACGCAGTATTTT

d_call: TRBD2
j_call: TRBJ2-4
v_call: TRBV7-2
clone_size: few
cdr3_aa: CASTPRGSNIQYF
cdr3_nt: TGTGCCAGCACCCCCCGCGGGAGTAACATTCAGTACTTC

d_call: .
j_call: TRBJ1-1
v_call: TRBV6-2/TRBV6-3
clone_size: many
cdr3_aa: CASSDLGTEAFF
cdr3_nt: TGTGCCAGCAGTGATTTGGGTACTGAAGCTTTCTTT

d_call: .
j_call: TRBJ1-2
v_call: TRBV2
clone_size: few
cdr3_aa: CASSSTPNYGYTF
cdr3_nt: TGTGCCAGCAGTTCCACGCCTAACTATGGCTACACCTTC

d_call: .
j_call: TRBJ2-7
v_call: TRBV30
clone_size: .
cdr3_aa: CAWSSQGPYEQYF
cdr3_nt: TGTGCCTGGAGTTCTCAGGGACCCTACGAGCAGTACTTC

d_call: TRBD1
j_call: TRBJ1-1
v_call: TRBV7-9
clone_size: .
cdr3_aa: CASSFPGQGWTEAFF
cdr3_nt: TGTGCCAGCAGCTTCCCGGGACAGGGGTGGACTGAAGCTTTCTTT

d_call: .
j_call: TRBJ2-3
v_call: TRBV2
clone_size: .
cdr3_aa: CASSYQPGSGTDTQYF
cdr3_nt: TGTGCCAGCAGTTATCAGCCGGGTTCTGGCACAGATACGCAGTATTTT

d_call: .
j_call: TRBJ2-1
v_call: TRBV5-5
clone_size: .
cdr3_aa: CASSRDDYGYNEQFF
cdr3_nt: TGTGCCAGCAGCCGTGACGATTACGGCTACAATGAGCAGTTCTTC

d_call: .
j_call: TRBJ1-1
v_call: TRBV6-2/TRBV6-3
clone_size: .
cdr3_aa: CASKTINTEAFF
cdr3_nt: TGTGCCAGCAAAACTATTAACACTGAAGCTTTCTTT

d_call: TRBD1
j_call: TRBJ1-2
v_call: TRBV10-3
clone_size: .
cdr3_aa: CAITARGQDYGYTF
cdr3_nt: TGTGCCATCACTGCGAGGGGGCAGGACTATGGCTACACCTTC

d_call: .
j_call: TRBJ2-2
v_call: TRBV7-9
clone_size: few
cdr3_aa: CASSRLEGTGELFF
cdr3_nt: TGTGCCAGCAGCCGACTAGAGGGCACCGGGGAGCTGTTTTTT

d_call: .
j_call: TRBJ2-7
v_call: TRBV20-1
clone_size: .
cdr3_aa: CSALRWQSNSYEQYF
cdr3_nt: TGCAGTGCTCTTCGGTGGCAGTCTAACTCCTACGAGCAGTACTTC

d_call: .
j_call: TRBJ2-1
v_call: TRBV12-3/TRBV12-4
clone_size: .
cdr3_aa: CASSRTTYNEQFF
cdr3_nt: TGTGCCAGCAGTCGGACTACCTACAATGAGCAGTTCTTC

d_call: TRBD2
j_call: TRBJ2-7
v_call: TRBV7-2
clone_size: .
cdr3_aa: CASSLQLAGDEQYF
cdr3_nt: TGTGCCAGCAGCCTACAACTAGCGGGAGACGAGCAGTACTTC

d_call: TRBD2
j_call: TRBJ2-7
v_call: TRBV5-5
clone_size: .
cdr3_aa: CASSFTAGGTYEQYF
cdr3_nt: TGTGCCAGCAGCTTTACGGCGGGAGGAACCTACGAGCAGTACTTC

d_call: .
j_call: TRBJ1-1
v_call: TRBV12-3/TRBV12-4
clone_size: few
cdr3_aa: CASHIATLADTEAFF
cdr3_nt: TGTGCCAGCCATATCGCGACCCTAGCGGACACTGAAGCTTTCTTT

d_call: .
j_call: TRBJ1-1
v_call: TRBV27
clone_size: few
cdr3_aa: CASSWGIKNTEAFF
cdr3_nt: TGTGCCAGCAGCTGGGGGATAAAGAACACTGAAGCTTTCTTT

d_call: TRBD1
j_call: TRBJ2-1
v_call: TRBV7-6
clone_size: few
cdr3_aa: CASSLAGQGGADSGEQFF
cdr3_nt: TGTGCCAGCAGCTTAGCGGGACAAGGGGGCGCGGACTCAGGGGAGCAGTTCTTC

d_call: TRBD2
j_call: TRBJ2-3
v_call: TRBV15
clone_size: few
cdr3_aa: CATSRPTSGSWDTQYF
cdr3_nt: TGTGCCACCAGCAGACCCACTAGCGGGAGTTGGGATACGCAGTATTTT

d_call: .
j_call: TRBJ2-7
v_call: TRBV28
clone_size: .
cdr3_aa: CASSNSAAVPYEQYF
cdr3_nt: TGTGCCAGCAGCAATTCGGCGGCGGTCCCCTACGAGCAGTACTTC

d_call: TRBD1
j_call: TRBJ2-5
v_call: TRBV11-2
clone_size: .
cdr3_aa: CASSLGLRDSLQETQYF
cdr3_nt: TGTGCCAGCAGCTTAGGCCTCAGGGACAGCCTTCAAGAGACCCAGTACTTC

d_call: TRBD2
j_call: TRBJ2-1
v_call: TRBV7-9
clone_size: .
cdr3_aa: CASSDLLAGVLDEQFF
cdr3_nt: TGTGCCAGCAGCGACCTACTAGCGGGAGTTTTGGATGAGCAGTTCTTC

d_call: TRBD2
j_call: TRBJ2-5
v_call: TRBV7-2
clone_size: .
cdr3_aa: CASSSYFSGSSETQYF
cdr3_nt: TGTGCCAGCAGCTCCTACTTTAGCGGGAGTAGTGAGACCCAGTACTTC

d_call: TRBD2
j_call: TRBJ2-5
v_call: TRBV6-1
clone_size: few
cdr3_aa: CASTPHRSGTSVETQYF
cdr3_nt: TGTGCCAGCACCCCGCACCGATCCGGGACTAGCGTGGAGACCCAGTACTTC

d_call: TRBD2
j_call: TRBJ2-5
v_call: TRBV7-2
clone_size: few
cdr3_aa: CASSFRLAGEETQYF
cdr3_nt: TGTGCCAGCAGCTTTAGACTAGCGGGAGAAGAGACCCAGTACTTC

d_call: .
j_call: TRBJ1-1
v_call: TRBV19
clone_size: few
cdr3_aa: CASRPGGGEAFF
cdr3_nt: TGTGCCAGTAGACCCGGGGGGGGTGAAGCTTTCTTT

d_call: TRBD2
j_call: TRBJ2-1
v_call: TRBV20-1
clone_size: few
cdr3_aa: CSARDPKTSGSYNEQFF
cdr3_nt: TGCAGTGCTAGAGATCCCAAAACTAGCGGGAGCTACAATGAGCAGTTCTTC

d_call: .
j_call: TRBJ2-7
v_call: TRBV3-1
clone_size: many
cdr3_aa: CASSPGPTVYQYEQYF
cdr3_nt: TGTGCCAGCAGCCCGGGACCGACGGTTTACCAATACGAGCAGTACTTC

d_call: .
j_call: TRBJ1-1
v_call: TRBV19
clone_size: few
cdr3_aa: CGSKLGGPMNTEAFF
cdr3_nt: TGTGGGTCAAAGTTGGGGGGTCCCATGAACACTGAAGCTTTCTTT

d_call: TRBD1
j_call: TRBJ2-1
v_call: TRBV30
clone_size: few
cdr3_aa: CAWSVRDRGLNEQFF
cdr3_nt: TGTGCCTGGAGTGTACGAGACAGGGGGCTCAATGAGCAGTTCTTC

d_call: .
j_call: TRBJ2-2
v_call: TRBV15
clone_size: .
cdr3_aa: CATSTDTGRAWELFF
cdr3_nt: TGTGCCACCAGCACCGACACAGGGAGGGCCTGGGAGCTGTTTTTT

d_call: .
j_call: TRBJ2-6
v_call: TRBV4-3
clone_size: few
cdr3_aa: CASSPTRSTGANVLTF
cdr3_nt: TGCGCCAGCAGCCCAACACGGTCGACTGGGGCCAACGTCCTGACTTTC